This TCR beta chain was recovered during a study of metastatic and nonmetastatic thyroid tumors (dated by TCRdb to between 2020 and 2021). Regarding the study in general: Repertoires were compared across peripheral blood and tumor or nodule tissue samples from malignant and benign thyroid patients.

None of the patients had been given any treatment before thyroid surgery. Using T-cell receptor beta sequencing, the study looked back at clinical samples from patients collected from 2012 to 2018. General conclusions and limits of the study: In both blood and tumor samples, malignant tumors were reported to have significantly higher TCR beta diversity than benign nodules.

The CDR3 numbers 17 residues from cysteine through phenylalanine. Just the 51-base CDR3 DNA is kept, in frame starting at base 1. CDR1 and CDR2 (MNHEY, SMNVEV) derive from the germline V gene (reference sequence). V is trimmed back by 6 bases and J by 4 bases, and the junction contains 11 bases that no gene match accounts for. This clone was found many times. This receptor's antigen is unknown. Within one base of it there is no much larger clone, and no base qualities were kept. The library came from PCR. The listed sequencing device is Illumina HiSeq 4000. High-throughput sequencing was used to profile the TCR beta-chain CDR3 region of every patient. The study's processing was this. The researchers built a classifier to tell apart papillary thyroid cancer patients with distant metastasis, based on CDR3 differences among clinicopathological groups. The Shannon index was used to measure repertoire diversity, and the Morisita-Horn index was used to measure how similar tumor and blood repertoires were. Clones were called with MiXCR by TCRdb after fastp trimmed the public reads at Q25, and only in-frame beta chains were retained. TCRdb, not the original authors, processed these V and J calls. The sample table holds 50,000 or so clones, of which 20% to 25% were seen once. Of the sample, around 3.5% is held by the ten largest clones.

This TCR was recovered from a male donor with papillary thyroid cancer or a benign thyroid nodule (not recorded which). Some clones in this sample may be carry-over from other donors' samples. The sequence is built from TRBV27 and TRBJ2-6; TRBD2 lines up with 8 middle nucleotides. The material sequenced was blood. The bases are TGTGCCAGCAGCTCGGGACTAGGGCTTTTAGGGGCCAACGTCCTGACTTTC. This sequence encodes CASSSGLGLLGANVLTF.